The present T cell receptor (beta chain) was sequenced within a study of control samples from healthy donors and cancer patients. Clones were sequenced by immunoSEQ multiplex PCR, and TCRdb holds only the in-frame ones, with some missing. Among fewer than 100,000 clones, around 82% were seen once, and the ten largest hold roughly 2%. J lost 0 bases, V lost 0 bases, and 8 bases had no gene match. This CDR3 region has 18 residues. Germline CDR1 and CDR2: SGHDN and FVKESK. Sequenced: blood. This TCR was sampled from a man between 60 and 75 years old in good health. The chain uses TRBV14 and TRBJ2-7; 10 positions match TRBD2. CDR3: CASSQEWGLAHDSYEQYF. The CDR3 bases are TGTGCCAGCAGCCAAGAGTGGGGACTAGCGCACGACTCCTACGAGCAGTACTTC.